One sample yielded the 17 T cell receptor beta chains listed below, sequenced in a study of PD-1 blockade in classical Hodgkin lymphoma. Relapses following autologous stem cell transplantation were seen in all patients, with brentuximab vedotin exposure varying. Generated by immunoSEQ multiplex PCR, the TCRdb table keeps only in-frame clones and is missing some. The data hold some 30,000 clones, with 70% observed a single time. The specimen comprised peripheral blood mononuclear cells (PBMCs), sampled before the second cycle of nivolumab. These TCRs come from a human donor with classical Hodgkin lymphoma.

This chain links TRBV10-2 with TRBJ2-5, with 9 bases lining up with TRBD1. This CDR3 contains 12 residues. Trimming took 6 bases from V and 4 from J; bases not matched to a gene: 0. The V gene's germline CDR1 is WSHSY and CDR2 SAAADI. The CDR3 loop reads CASRDRGETQYF. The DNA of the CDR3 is TGCGCCAGCAGGGACAGGGGAGAGACCCAGTACTTC.

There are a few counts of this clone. The CDR3 protein is CATARAGVNTEAFF. For the CDR3, the DNA is TGTGCCACGGCGCGGGCGGGGGTGAACACTGAAGCTTTCTTT. V is TRBV6-5 and J is TRBJ1-1, with a weak D call TRBD1 (5 bases). This CDR3 has 14 residues. Germline V gene data show CDR1 as MNHEY and CDR2 as SVGAGI. V lost 10 bases and J lost 0, with 15 bases in between.

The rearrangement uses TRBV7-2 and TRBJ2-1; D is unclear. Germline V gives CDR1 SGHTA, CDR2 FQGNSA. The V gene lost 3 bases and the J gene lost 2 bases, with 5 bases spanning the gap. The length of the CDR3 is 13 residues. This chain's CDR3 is CASSFGTYNEQFF. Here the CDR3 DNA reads TGTGCCAGCAGCTTTGGCACCTACAATGAGCAGTTCTTC.

CDR3 coding DNA: TGTGCCAGCAGCTTGGTAAACAGGGAGGTTGAAGCTTTCTTT. Protein sequence: CASSLVNREVEAFF. The chain carries TRBV5-6 and TRBJ1-1; possibly TRBD1 for D (6 bases). V was pared by 0 bases and J by 7 bases, with 13 bases between. This CDR3 has 14 amino acids. Germline V lookup: CDR1 SGHDT, CDR2 YYEEEE.

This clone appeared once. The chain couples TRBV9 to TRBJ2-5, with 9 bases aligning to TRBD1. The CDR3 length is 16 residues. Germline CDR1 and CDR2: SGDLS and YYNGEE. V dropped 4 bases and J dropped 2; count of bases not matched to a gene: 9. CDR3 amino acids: CASSSRTGALQETQYF. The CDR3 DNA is TGTGCCAGCAGCTCCCGGACAGGGGCCCTTCAAGAGACCCAGTACTTC.

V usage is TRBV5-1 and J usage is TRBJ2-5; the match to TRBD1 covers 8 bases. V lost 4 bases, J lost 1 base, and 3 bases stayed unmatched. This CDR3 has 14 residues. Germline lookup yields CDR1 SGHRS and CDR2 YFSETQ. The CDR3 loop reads CASSRTGGQETQYF. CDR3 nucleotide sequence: TGCGCCAGCAGCCGTACAGGGGGCCAAGAGACCCAGTACTTC.

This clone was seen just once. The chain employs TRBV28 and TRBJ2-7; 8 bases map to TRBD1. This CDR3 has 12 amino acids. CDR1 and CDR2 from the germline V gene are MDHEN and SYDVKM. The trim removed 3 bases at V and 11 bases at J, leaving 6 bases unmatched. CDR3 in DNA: TGTGCCAGCAGTTTCAGTCTGGGACAGGAGTACTTC. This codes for CASSFSLGQEYF.

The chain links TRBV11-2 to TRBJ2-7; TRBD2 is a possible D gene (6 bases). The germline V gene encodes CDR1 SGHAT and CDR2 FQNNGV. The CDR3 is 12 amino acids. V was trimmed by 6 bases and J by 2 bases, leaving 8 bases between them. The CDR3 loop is CASREGTYEQYF. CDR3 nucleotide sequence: TGTGCCAGCAGGGAGGGAACCTACGAGCAGTACTTC.

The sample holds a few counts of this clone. CDR3 sequence: CASSPLGQVSEQYF. The DNA for the CDR3 is TGTGCCAGCTCACCACTGGGACAGGTTTCCGAGCAGTACTTC. V gene TRBV18 combines with J gene TRBJ2-7, with 8 nucleotides matching TRBD1. There are 14 residues in the CDR3. V shed 1 base, J shed 6 bases, and the junction held 5 bases outside the gene matches. CDR1 and CDR2 from the germline V gene are KGHSH and LQKENI.

The CDR3 bases are TGTGCCAGCAGCGTAGAACACCCCACAGATACGCAGTATTTT. Its translation: CASSVEHPTDTQYF. V is TRBV9 and J is TRBJ2-3; D is unclear. V gave up 0 bases and J gave up 2 bases, with 7 bases separating them. Germline-derived CDR1 and CDR2 are SGDLS and YYNGEE. The CDR3 runs to 14 residues.

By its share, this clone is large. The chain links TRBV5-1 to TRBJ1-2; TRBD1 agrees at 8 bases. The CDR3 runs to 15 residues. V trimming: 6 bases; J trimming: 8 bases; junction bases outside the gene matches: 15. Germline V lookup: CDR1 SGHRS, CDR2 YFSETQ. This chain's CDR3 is CASNLGTDRGTGYTF. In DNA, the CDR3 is TGCGCCAGCAATCTAGGGACAGACAGGGGTACGGGCTACACCTTC.

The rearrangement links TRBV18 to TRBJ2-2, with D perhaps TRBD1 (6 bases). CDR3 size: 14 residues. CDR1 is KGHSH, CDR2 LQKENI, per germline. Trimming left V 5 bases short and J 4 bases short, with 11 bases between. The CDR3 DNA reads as TGTGCCAGCTCAGCCGGGACACCCACCGGGGAGCTGTTTTTT. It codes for CASSAGTPTGELFF.

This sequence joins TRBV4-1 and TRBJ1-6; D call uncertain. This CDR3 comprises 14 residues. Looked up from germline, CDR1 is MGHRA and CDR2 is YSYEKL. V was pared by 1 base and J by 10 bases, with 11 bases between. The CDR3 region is CASSQAGKRSPLHF. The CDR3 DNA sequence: TGCGCCAGCAGCCAAGCGGGTAAAAGGTCACCCCTCCACTTT.

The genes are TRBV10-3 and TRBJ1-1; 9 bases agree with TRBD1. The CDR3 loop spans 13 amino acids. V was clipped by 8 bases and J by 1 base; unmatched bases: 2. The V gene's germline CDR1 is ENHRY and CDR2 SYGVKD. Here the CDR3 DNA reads TGTGCCATCGGGGGACAGGGGAACACTGAAGCTTTCTTT. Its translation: CAIGGQGNTEAFF.

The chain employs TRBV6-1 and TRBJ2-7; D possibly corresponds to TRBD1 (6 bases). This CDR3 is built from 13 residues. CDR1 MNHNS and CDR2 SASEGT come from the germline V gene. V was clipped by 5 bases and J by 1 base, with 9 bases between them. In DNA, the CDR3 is TGTGCCAGCAGTCTGGACAGATCCTACGAGCAGTACTTC. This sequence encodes CASSLDRSYEQYF.

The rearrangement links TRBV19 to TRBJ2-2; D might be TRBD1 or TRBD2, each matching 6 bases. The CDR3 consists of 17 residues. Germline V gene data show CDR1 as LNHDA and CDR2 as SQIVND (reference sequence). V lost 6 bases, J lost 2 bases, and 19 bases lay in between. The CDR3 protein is CASRDPRGQSNTGELFF. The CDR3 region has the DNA TGTGCCAGTAGGGACCCCCGGGGGCAGTCCAACACCGGGGAGCTGTTTTTT.

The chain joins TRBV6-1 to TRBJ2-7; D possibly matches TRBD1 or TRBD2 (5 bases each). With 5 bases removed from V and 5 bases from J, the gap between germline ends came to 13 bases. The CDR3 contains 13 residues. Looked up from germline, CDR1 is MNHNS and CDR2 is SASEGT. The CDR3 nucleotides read TGTGCCAGCAGTCCTGTGGGGGTCCACGAGCAGTACGTC. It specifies CASSPVGVHEQYV.